Following are 29 T cell receptor beta chains from one sample sequenced in a study of shared clonotypes between healthy human individuals. Some clones are missing from TCRdb's copy, which holds only in-frame ones; the method was immunoSEQ multiplex PCR. The sample gives about 490,000 clones, less than 80% of which show up once; about an eighth is in the top ten. The sequenced sample was PBMCs. The source of these receptors is a woman in her thirties or forties in good health. Some clones in this sample may be carry-over from other donors' samples.

J is TRBJ1-4 and V is TRBV4-2; possibly TRBD1 for D (5 bases). The CDR3 extends over 15 amino acids. Germline lookup yields CDR1 LGHNA and CDR2 YNFKEQ. The V gene lost 2 bases and the J gene lost 8 bases, with 15 bases spanning the gap. The CDR3 region has the DNA TGTGCCAGCAGCCAATCGACTGGGGACGTAGAAAAACTGTTTTTT. This sequence encodes CASSQSTGDVEKLFF.

Only one count was recorded for this clone. The V call is TRBV15, the J call TRBJ2-5, with TRBD2 identical over 14 bases. CDR3 length equals 15 residues. Losses at the gene ends were 4 bases for V and 4 bases for J; bases not matched to a gene: 2. The germline V gene encodes CDR1 LNHNV and CDR2 YYDKDF (reference sequence). Written as DNA, the CDR3 is TGTGCCACCAGCACAGGACTAGCGGGAGGAGAGACCCAGTACTTC. Protein: CATSTGLAGGETQYF. The complete variable domain, with remaining parts taken from reference TRBV15 and TRBJ2-5, reads DAMVIQNPRYQVTQFGKPVTLSCSQTLNHNVMYWYQQKSSQAPKLLFHYYDKDFNNEADTPDNFQSRRPNTSFCFLDIRSPGLGDTAMYLCATSTGLAGGETQYFGPGTRLLVL.

The genes are TRBV27 and TRBJ2-1, with 9 positions matching TRBD1. The CDR3 length is 14 residues. With 3 bases clipped from V and 11 bases from J, the junction kept 8 bases outside the gene matches. Per germline, CDR1 MNHEY and CDR2 SMNVEV (reference sequence). CDR3 bases: TGTGCCAGCAGTTTCTATGGACAGGGGATGAAGCAGTTCTTC. This gives the protein CASSFYGQGMKQFF.

V is TRBV5-1 and J is TRBJ2-3; possible D gene TRBD2, 5 bases. The CDR3 runs to 15 residues. Per germline, CDR1 SGHRS and CDR2 YFSETQ. V lost 4 bases and J lost 2, with 14 bases in between. The CDR3, as DNA: TGCGCCAGCAGCCCAATAGCGCCAAACACAGATACGCAGTATTTT. Its translation is CASSPIAPNTDTQYF. The full variable domain, completed using reference TRBV5-1 and TRBJ2-3, is KAGVTQTPRYLIKTRGQQVTLSCSPISGHRSVSWYQQTPGQGLQFLFEYFSETQRNKGNFPGRFSGRQFSNSRSEMNVSTLELGDSALYLCASSPIAPNTDTQYFGPGTRLTVL.

The chain uses TRBV27 and TRBJ1-5; D is uncertain. Trimming left V 5 bases short and J 0 bases short, with 14 bases between. Germline-derived CDR1 and CDR2 are MNHEY and SMNVEV (reference sequence). The CDR3 has 16 amino acids. The CDR3: CASSLRVTHSNQPQHF. The CDR3 DNA sequence: TGTGCCAGCAGTCTACGAGTCACACATAGCAATCAGCCCCAGCATTTT.

This clone was detected only once. The V call is TRBV5-8, the J call TRBJ1-2; tentative D call: TRBD1 (6 bases). This CDR3 region has 16 residues. Germline CDR1 is SGHTS and CDR2 is YDEGEE. Deletions cut 0 bases from V and 4 bases from J, with 16 bases between. The CDR3 DNA is TGTGCCAGCAGCTTGGCCACGGGGGCCGGAGGCTATGGCTACACCTTC. Protein product: CASSLATGAGGYGYTF.

With regard to this clone: A much bigger clone sits one base away, suggesting this may be a read error. Other DNA sequences from this sample encode an identical CDR3 as well. The genes are TRBV7-8 and TRBJ2-2; no clear D. V gave up 5 bases and J gave up 3 bases, with 4 bases separating them. Germline CDR1 and CDR2: SGHVS and FQNEAQ. This CDR3 spans 12 amino acids. CDR3 residues: CASSTHTGELFF. DNA for the CDR3: TGTGCCAGCAGCACTCACACCGGGGAGCTGTTTTTT.

This chain links TRBV7-9 with TRBJ2-3; tentatively, D is TRBD2 (6 bases). The ends were cut back, 1 base at V and 1 base at J, with 9 bases in the middle. CDR3 length: 15 amino acids. From germline, CDR1 is SEHNR and CDR2 FQNEAQ (reference sequence). The CDR3 region has the DNA TGTGCCAGCAGCTTAGAGGGAGGACGCACAGATACGCAGTATTTT. Its protein product is CASSLEGGRTDTQYF.

This clone showed up just once. An end of the junction does not agree with germline; a read error may underlie this. V is TRBV15 and J is TRBJ1-1; D uncertain. CDR3 size: 13 residues. Per germline, CDR1 LNHNV and CDR2 YYDKDF (reference sequence). The CDR3 region is CATSRDGVGETFF. The CDR3 region has the DNA TGTGCCACCAGCAGAGATGGGGTAGGTGAAACTTTCTTT.

The chain carries TRBV5-6 and TRBJ2-1; 10 bases match TRBD2. Germline V CDR1 and CDR2: SGHDT, YYEEEE. The J segment lost 1 base and the V segment lost 0 bases, leaving 10 bases of the junction unmatched. This CDR3 is 19 amino acids long. CDR3 sequence reads: CASSLDSWQREGSYNEQFF. The DNA for the CDR3 is TGTGCCAGCAGCTTGGACTCATGGCAGCGGGAGGGATCCTACAATGAGCAGTTCTTC.

This chain uses TRBV6-5 with TRBJ1-2, with TRBD1 matching over 9 bases. With 5 bases clipped from V and 2 bases from J, the junction kept 6 bases outside the gene matches. Germline CDR1 is MNHEY and CDR2 is SVGAGI. This CDR3 has 15 residues. In DNA, the CDR3 is TGTGCCAGCAGTGCACAGGGGGCAGGCAACTATGGCTACACCTTC. As protein: CASSAQGAGNYGYTF.

The chain carries TRBV5-1 and TRBJ1-4; a weak D match, TRBD1 (6 bases). Trimming shortened V by 2 bases and J by 7 bases, and 9 bases separated the two germline ends. Germline V CDR1 and CDR2: SGHRS, YFSETQ. The CDR3 contains 13 residues. CDR3 nucleotide sequence: TGCGCCAGCAGCTTCTCAGGGGCTGAAAAACTGTTTTTT. Amino acids: CASSFSGAEKLFF. The whole variable domain, filled in from reference TRBV5-1 and TRBJ1-4, reads KAGVTQTPRYLIKTRGQQVTLSCSPISGHRSVSWYQQTPGQGLQFLFEYFSETQRNKGNFPGRFSGRQFSNSRSEMNVSTLELGDSALYLCASSFSGAEKLFFGSGTQLSVL.

V gene TRBV6-1 combines with J gene TRBJ1-5; D unresolved. The V end was cut by 6 bases, the J end by 5 bases, with 11 bases between. This CDR3 is 13 amino acids long. Germline CDR1 reads MNHNS; CDR2 reads SASEGT. The CDR3 region is CASSPEVHQPQHF. The DNA for the CDR3 is TGTGCCAGCAGCCCGGAGGTGCATCAGCCCCAGCATTTT.

The chain employs TRBV4-3 and TRBJ2-5; a possible D gene is TRBD2 (7 bases). Trimming stripped 4 bases from V and 3 bases from J, with 15 bases between. Germline-derived CDR1 and CDR2 are LGHNA and YSLEER. The CDR3 totals 15 residues. CDR3 in amino acids: CASSRTGGREETQYF. The DNA of the CDR3 is TGCGCCAGCAGCCGGACCGGGGGGCGCGAAGAGACCCAGTACTTC.

This clone occurred a few times. The rearrangement uses TRBV19 and TRBJ2-5; the D gene could be TRBD1 or TRBD2 (6 bases each). The V gene's germline CDR1 is LNHDA and CDR2 SQIVND (reference sequence). This CDR3 region has 15 residues. V lost 0 bases and J 3 bases, leaving 11 bases between the germline ends. The CDR3: CASSIDAGGEETQYF. For the CDR3, the DNA is TGTGCCAGTAGTATAGATGCCGGGGGCGAAGAGACCCAGTACTTC.

V and J are TRBV28 and TRBJ2-7; D unclear. V was clipped by 1 base and J by 0 bases, with 10 bases between them. CDR1 and CDR2 (germline): MDHEN, SYDVKM. This CDR3 has 15 residues. DNA for the CDR3: TGTGCCAGCAGTTTATCCACACCCCCCTCCTACGAGCAGTACTTC. This gives the protein CASSLSTPPSYEQYF.

The rearrangement links TRBV4-1 to TRBJ2-5; D not certain. The end of the DNA fits TRBJ2-7 better, so the J call may be wrong. Germline V gene lookup returns CDR1 MGHRA and CDR2 YSYEKL. The CDR3 totals 16 residues. The CDR3 nucleotides are TGCGCCAGCAGCCAAGATGCGGCAGTCGGAAACCGCGAGCAGTACTTC. Encoded protein: CASSQDAAVGNREQYF.

This clone has a single count. The chain recombines TRBV9 with TRBJ2-1; 8 nucleotides agree with TRBD2. The CDR3 has 15 amino acids. Germline CDR1 and CDR2: SGDLS and YYNGEE. The junction had 2 bases not matched to a gene; V was cut back by 0 bases and J by 3 bases. CDR3 amino acids: CASSVVAGNYNEQFF. In DNA form, the CDR3 reads TGTGCCAGCAGCGTAGTAGCGGGAAACTACAATGAGCAGTTCTTC. The full variable domain, rest sourced from reference TRBV9 and TRBJ2-1, is DSGVTQTPKHLITATGQRVTLRCSPRSGDLSVYWYQQSLDQGLQFLIQYYNGEERAKGNILERFSAQQFPDLHSELNLSSLELGDSALYFCASSVVAGNYNEQFFGPGTRLTVL.

The chain links TRBV6-1 to TRBJ1-3; D is unclear. The CDR3 totals 15 residues. V dropped 8 bases and J dropped 2 bases, with 16 bases sitting between them. The germline CDR1 and CDR2 sequences are MNHNS and SASEGT. CDR3 in amino acids: CASGRWGGAGNTIYF. CDR3 in DNA: TGTGCCAGCGGGAGGTGGGGTGGCGCTGGAAACACCATATATTTT.

J is TRBJ2-5 and V is TRBV14, with 7 nucleotides matching TRBD1. Germline lookup yields CDR1 SGHDN and CDR2 FVKESK. Trimming removed 8 bases from V and 3 bases from J; junction bases left unmatched: 6. The CDR3 length is 13 residues. Here the CDR3 reads CASADRVKETQYF. In DNA form, the CDR3 reads TGTGCCAGCGCTGACAGGGTCAAAGAGACCCAGTACTTC.

The rearrangement uses TRBV19 and TRBJ2-1; maybe TRBD1 (5 bases). The germline CDR1 and CDR2 sequences are LNHDA and SQIVND (reference sequence). The CDR3 runs 13 residues. Trimming took off 4 bases at V and 7 bases at J, with 11 bases between the two ends. The CDR3 coding sequence is TGTGCCAGTAGTAGTCAGGGTAGTAATGAGCAGTTCTTC. Protein product: CASSSQGSNEQFF.

This clone has a handful of counts. The V call is TRBV27, the J call TRBJ2-2; TRBD1 is a possible D gene (5 bases). Germline lookup yields CDR1 MNHEY and CDR2 SMNVEV (reference sequence). The CDR3 has 15 residues. V shed 7 bases and J shed 1 base, with 13 bases lying between them. The CDR3 DNA reads TGTGCCAGCACGAAGCAGCAGGGGAACACCGGGGAGCTGTTTTTT. It yields the protein CASTKQQGNTGELFF.

This clone has just a few counts. The CDR3 here is CAWTTGASVGGKQFF. The CDR3 DNA reads TGTGCCTGGACCACGGGGGCTAGCGTGGGGGGAAAGCAGTTCTTC. V and J are TRBV30 and TRBJ2-1; D is perhaps TRBD1 or TRBD2 (6 bases each). CDR1 and CDR2 (germline): GTSNPN, SVGIG (reference sequence). The CDR3 runs 15 residues. V lost 4 bases and J lost 11, with 24 bases in between.

V is TRBV5-1 and J is TRBJ1-4; no clear D gene. Trimming took off 7 bases at V and 0 bases at J, with 7 bases between the two ends. The CDR3 runs 13 residues. Germline CDR1 SGHRS, CDR2 YFSETQ. The chain's CDR3 is CASHGSTNEKLFF. The CDR3 region has the DNA TGCGCCAGCCATGGGTCAACTAATGAAAAACTGTTTTTT. Complete variable domain (other parts from reference TRBV5-1 and TRBJ1-4): KAGVTQTPRYLIKTRGQQVTLSCSPISGHRSVSWYQQTPGQGLQFLFEYFSETQRNKGNFPGRFSGRQFSNSRSEMNVSTLELGDSALYLCASHGSTNEKLFFGSGTQLSVL.

The genes are TRBV11-2 and TRBJ2-1; 10 bases agree with TRBD2. The V and J ends lost 4 bases and 10 bases, in that order; junction bases with no gene match: 16. The CDR3 length is 17 residues. The germline V gene encodes CDR1 SGHAT and CDR2 FQNNGV. CDR3: CASSSSYLAGVLWEQFF. CDR3 nucleotides: TGTGCCAGCAGCTCCAGTTATCTAGCGGGGGTCCTGTGGGAGCAGTTCTTC. The complete variable domain, with remaining parts taken from reference TRBV11-2 and TRBJ2-1, reads EAGVAQSPRYKIIEKRQSVAFWCNPISGHATLYWYQQILGQGPKLLIQFQNNGVVDDSQLPKDRFSAERLKGVDSTLKIQPAKLEDSAVYLCASSSSYLAGVLWEQFFGPGTRLTVL.

The chain employs TRBV10-3 and TRBJ1-3, with D possibly being TRBD1 (5 bases). CDR3 length equals 17 residues. V gave up 0 bases and J gave up 0 bases, with 12 bases separating them. Germline CDR1 and CDR2: ENHRY and SYGVKD. CDR3 amino acids: CAISESGGALSGNTIYF. The CDR3, as DNA: TGTGCCATCAGTGAGTCGGGAGGGGCCCTCTCTGGAAACACCATATATTTT.

The CDR3 DNA reads as TGTGCCAGCAGTTTATCTGGGACAGTCAATCAGCCCCAGCATTTT. This gives the protein CASSLSGTVNQPQHF. V is TRBV27 and J is TRBJ1-5, with 7 bases aligning to TRBD1. Germline V gene data show CDR1 as MNHEY and CDR2 as SMNVEV (reference sequence). The CDR3 extends over 15 amino acids. V was clipped by 0 bases and J by 3 bases; unmatched bases: 2.

This sequence joins TRBV7-2 and TRBJ2-7; D is unclear. The germline gives CDR1 SGHTA, CDR2 FQGNSA. V was shortened by 5 bases and J by 1 base, with 3 bases between the two germline ends. The CDR3 is 11 amino acids. Here the CDR3 reads CASSPSYEQYF. The CDR3 coding sequence is TGTGCCAGCAGCCCATCCTACGAGCAGTACTTC.

V is TRBV14 and J is TRBJ2-2, with D uncertain. The CDR3 extends over 13 amino acids. Trimming cost V 1 base and J 8 bases, with 8 bases left between them. Germline V gives CDR1 SGHDN, CDR2 FVKESK. The CDR3 DNA follows: TGTGCCAGCAGCCAAGCACTTAGAGGGGAGCTGTTTTTT. Translated, it gives CASSQALRGELFF.